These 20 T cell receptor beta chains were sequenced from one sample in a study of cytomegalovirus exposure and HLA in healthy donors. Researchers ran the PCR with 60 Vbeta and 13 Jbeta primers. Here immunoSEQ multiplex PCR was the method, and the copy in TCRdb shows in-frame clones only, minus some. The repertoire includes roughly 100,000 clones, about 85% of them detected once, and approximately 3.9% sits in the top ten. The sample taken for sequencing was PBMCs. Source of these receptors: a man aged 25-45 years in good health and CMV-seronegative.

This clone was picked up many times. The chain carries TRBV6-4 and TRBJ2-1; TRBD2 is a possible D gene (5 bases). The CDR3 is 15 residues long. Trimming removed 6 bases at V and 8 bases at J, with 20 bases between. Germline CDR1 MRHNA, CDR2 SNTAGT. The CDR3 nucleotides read TGTGCCAGCAGCGACCGAGGAACGGACTTGGATGAGCAGTTCTTC. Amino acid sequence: CASSDRGTDLDEQFF.

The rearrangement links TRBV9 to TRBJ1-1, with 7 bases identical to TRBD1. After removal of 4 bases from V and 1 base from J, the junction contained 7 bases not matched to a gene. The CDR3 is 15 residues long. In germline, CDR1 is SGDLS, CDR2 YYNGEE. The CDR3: CASSPLGGWNTEAFF. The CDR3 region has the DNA TGTGCCAGCAGCCCTCTAGGGGGCTGGAACACTGAAGCTTTCTTT.

The CDR3 region is CASSALQDFVTETQYF. As DNA, the CDR3 is TGTGCCAGCAGCGCCCTCCAGGACTTCGTTACGGAGACCCAGTACTTC. J is TRBJ2-5 and V is TRBV11-1; tentatively, D is TRBD2 (5 bases). Trimming shortened V by 5 bases and J by 5 bases, and 21 bases separated the two germline ends. This CDR3 comprises 16 residues. Germline values: CDR1 SGHAT, CDR2 FQDESV (reference sequence).

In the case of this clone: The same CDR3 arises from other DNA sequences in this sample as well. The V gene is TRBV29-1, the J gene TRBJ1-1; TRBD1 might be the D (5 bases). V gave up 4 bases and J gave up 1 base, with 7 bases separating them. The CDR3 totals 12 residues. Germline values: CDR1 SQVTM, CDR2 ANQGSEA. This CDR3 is CSVGGANTEAFF. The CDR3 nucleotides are TGCAGCGTTGGGGGCGCGAACACTGAAGCTTTCTTT.

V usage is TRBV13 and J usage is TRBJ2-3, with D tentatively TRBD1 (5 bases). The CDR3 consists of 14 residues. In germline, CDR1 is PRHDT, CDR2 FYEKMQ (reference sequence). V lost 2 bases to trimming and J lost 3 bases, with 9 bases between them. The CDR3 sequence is CASSLQGWTDTQYF. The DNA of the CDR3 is TGTGCCAGCAGCTTACAGGGATGGACAGATACGCAGTATTTT.

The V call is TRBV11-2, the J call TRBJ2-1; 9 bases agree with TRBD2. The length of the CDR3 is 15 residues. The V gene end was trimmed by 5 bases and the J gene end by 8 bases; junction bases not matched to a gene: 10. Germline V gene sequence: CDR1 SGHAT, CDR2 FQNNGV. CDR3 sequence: CASSPRGGAIYEQFF. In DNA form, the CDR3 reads TGTGCCAGCAGCCCCCGCGGGGGGGCGATCTATGAGCAGTTCTTC.

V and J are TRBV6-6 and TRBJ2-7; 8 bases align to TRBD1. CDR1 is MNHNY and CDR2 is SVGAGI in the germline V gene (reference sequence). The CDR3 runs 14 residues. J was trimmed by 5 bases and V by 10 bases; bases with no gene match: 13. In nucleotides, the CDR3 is TGTGCCACCACGGAGTACAGGGGGTGGAACGAGCAGTACTTC. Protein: CATTEYRGWNEQYF.

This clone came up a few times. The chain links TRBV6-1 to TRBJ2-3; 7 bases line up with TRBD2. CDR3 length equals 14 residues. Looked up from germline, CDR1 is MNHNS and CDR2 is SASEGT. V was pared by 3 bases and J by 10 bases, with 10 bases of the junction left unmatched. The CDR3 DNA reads TGTGCCAGCAGTGAGAGGTACGCGGGGGAGGCGCAGTATTTT. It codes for CASSERYAGEAQYF.

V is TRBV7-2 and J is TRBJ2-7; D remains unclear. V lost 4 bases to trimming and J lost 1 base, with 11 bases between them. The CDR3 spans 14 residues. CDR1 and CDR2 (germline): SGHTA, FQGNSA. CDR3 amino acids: CASSSTAGSYEQYF. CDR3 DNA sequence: TGTGCCAGCAGCTCAACGGCAGGATCCTACGAGCAGTACTTC.

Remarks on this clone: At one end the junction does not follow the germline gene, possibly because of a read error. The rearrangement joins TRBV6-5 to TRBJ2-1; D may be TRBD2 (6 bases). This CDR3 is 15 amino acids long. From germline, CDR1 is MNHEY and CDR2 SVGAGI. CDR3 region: CATRSWGVRYSEQFF. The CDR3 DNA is TGTGCCACCAGGTCTTGGGGGGTGCGATACAGTGAGCAGTTCTTC.

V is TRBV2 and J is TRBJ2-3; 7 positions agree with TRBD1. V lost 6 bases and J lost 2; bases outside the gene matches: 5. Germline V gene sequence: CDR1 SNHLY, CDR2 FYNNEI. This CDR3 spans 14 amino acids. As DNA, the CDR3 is TGTGCCAGCAGGGAACAGGGGAACACAGATACGCAGTATTTT. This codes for CASREQGNTDTQYF. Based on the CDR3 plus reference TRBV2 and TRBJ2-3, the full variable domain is EPEVTQTPSHQVTQMGQEVILRCVPISNHLYFYWYRQILGQKVEFLVSFYNNEISEKSEIFDDQFSVERPDGSNFTLKIRSTKLEDSAMYFCASREQGNTDTQYFGPGTRLTVL.

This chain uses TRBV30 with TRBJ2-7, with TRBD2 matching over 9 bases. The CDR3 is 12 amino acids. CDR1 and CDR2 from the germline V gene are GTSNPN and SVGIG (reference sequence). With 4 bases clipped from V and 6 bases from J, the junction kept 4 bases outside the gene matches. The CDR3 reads CAWKGLAPEQYF. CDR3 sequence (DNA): TGTGCCTGGAAGGGACTAGCTCCCGAGCAGTACTTC.

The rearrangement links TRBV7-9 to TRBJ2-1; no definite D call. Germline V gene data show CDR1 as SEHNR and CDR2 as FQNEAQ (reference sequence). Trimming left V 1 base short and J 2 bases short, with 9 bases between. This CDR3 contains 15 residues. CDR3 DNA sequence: TGTGCCAGCAGCTTAGATACAGAGCCCTACAATGAGCAGTTCTTC. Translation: CASSLDTEPYNEQFF. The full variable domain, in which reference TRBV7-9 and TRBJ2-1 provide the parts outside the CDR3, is DTGVSQNPRHKITKRGQNVTFRCDPISEHNRLYWYRQTLGQGPEFLTYFQNEAQLEKSRLLSDRFSAERPKGSFSTLEIQRTEQGDSAMYLCASSLDTEPYNEQFFGPGTRLTVL.

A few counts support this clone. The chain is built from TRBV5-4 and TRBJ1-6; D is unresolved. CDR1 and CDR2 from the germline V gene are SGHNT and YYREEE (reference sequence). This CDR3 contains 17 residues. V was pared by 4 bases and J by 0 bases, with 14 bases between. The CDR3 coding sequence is TGTGCCAGCAGCCTGGAGGTTGGGAGCTCCTATAATTCACCCCTCCACTTT. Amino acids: CASSLEVGSSYNSPLHF. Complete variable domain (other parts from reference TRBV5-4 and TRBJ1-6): ETGVTQSPTHLIKTRGQQVTLRCSSQSGHNTVSWYQQALGQGPQFIFQYYREEENGRGNFPPRFSGLQFPNYSSELNVNALELDDSALYLCASSLEVGSSYNSPLHFGNGTRLTVT.

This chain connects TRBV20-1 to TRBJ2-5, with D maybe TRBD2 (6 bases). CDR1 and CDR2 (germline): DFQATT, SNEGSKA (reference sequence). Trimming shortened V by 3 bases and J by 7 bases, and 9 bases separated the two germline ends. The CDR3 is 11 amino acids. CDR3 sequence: CSARAAGTQYF. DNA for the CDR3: TGCAGTGCTAGGGCAGCGGGGACCCAGTACTTC.

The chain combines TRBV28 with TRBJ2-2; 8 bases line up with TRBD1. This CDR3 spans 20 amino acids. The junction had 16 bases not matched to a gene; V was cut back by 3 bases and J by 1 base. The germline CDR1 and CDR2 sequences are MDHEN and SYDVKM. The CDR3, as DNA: TGTGCCAGCAGTTTCGGACAGGGTCATTTCCGACCCGAGAACACCGGGGAGCTGTTTTTT. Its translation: CASSFGQGHFRPENTGELFF.

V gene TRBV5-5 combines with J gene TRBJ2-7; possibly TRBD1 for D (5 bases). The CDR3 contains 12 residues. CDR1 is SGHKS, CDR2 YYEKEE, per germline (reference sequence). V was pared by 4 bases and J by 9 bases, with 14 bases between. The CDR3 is CASSDDSRGQYF. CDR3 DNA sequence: TGTGCCAGCAGCGACGACAGCCGAGGGCAGTACTTC.

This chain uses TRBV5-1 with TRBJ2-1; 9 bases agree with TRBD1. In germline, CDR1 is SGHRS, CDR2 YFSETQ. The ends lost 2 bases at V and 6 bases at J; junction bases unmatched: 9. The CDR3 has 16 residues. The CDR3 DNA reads TGCGCCAGCAGCTTTAACCGGGACAGGGCTCTCAATGAGCAGTTCTTC. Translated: CASSFNRDRALNEQFF.

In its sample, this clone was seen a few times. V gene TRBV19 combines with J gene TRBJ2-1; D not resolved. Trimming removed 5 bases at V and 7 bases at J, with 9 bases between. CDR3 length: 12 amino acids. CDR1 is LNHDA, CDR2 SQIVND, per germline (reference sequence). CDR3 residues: CASSVERNEQFF. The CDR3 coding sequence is TGTGCCAGTAGTGTCGAGCGAAATGAGCAGTTCTTC.

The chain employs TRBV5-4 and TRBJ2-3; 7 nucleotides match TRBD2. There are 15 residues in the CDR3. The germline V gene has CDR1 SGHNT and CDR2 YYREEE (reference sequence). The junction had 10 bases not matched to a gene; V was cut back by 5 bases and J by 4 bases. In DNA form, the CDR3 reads TGTGCCAGCAGGGGGGGAGGGAGGAGGGCAGATACGCAGTATTTT. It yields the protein CASRGGGRRADTQYF.